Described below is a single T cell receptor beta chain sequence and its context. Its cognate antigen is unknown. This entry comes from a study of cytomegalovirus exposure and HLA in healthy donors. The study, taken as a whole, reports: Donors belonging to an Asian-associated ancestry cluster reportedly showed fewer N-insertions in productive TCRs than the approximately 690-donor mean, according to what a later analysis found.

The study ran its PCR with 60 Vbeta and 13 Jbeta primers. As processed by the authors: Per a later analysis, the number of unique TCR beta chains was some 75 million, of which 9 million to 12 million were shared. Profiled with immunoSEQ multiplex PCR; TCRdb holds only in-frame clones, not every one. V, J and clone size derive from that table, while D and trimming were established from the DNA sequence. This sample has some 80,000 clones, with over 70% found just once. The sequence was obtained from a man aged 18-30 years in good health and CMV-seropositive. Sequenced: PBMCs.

The CDR3 here is CASSFDPGRSNGYTF. The CDR3 coding sequence is TGTGCCAGCAGCTTTGACCCAGGTCGGTCCAATGGCTACACCTTC. This rearrangement joins TRBV11-1 to TRBJ1-2, with D uncertain. V lost 3 bases to trimming and J lost 6 bases, with 17 bases between them. The germline gives CDR1 SGHAT, CDR2 FQDESV (reference sequence). The CDR3 length is 15 residues.